A selection of T cell receptor beta chains follows, all from one sample in a study of CD8 T cells in ankylosing spondylitis. MiXCR, run by TCRdb on the 5' RACE reads, gives a single entry per CDR3 protein. The data hold about 540,000 distinct CDR3 sequences, with over 9.5% observed a single time. The sequenced sample consisted of blood, either unsorted or a sorted T cell fraction (not recorded which). Receptor source: a male donor with ankylosing spondylitis. The CDR3 runs from the conserved cysteine through the conserved F or W. The D gene is left open where the match is weak. The size entry is marked missing in some rows and otherwise reads once, few, many or a size class.

TRBV20-1,-,-,TRBJ1-5,TGCAGTGCTAGAGATCAAGGCCCCCTCAATCAGCCCCAGCATTTT,CSARDQGPLNQPQHF
TRBV5-1,few,-,TRBJ2-1,TGCGCCAGCAGCTTGGGACCAGAGCCCTCCTACAATGAGCAGTTCTTC,CASSLGPEPSYNEQFF
TRBV20-1,-,-,TRBJ2-1,TGCAGTGCTAGGCACCCTGGGTATGAGCAGTTCTTC,CSARHPGYEQFF
TRBV20-1,-,TRBD2,TRBJ2-7,TGCAGTGCTAATCCCGGGACTAGCGGCCCTGAGCAGTACTTC,CSANPGTSGPEQYF
TRBV14,once,-,TRBJ1-1,TGTGCCAGCAGCAAGTATATGCGGATGCGGGGAGGGGACACTGAAGCTTTCTTT,CASSKYMRMRGGDTEAFF
TRBV29-1,-,-,TRBJ1-1,TGCAGCGTTGGGCCGGGGGCGCGGACTGAAGCTTTCTTT,CSVGPGARTEAFF
TRBV20-1,-,-,TRBJ2-3,TGCAGTGCTAGAGACCCAAGGGGGGGGACAGATACGCAGTATTTT,CSARDPRGGTDTQYF
TRBV20-1,few,-,TRBJ2-1,TGCAGTGTCAGGGAGCGTCAAACCTACAATGAGCAGTTCTTC,CSVRERQTYNEQFF
TRBV11-2,-,-,TRBJ2-6,TGTGCCAGCAGCTTTCATTTTGGTGAGGAGCGGAACTCTGGGGCCAACGTCCTGACTTTC,CASSFHFGEERNSGANVLTF
TRBV14,-,-,TRBJ2-5,TGTGCCAGCAGCCCCGGGGCGGGATTCCGAGAGACCCAGTACTTC,CASSPGAGFRETQYF
TRBV4-1,-,TRBD2,TRBJ2-1,TGCGCCAGCAGCCAACACCACCCGGGGACTAGCGGGAACAATGAGCAGTTCTTC,CASSQHHPGTSGNNEQFF
TRBV7-9,-,TRBD2,TRBJ2-1,TGTGCCAGCGTCCCGGGACTAGGCAATGAGCAGTTCTTC,CASVPGLGNEQFF
TRBV5-1,-,-,TRBJ1-4,TGCGCCAGCAGCTTGAATACGGCGACACCAAATGAAAAACTGTTTTTT,CASSLNTATPNEKLFF
TRBV5-1,few,-,TRBJ1-1,TGCGCCAGCAGCGTAAGCAACTTAGGCACTGAAGCTTTCTTT,CASSVSNLGTEAFF
TRBV2,few,-,TRBJ2-5,TGTGCCAGCAGAGGGACACCGCTTCGCGGGGAGACCCAGTACTTC,CASRGTPLRGETQYF
TRBV25-1,-,-,TRBJ2-2,TGTGCCAGCAGTGATTCACGATCGTACACCGGGGAGCTGTTATTT,CASSDSRSYTGELLF
TRBV15,-,TRBD2,TRBJ2-1,TGTGCCACCAGCAGGGGAGGGGACTACAATGAGCAGTTCTTC,CATSRGGDYNEQFF
TRBV3-1,few,-,TRBJ1-1,TGTGCCAGCAGCCAAGTGGGAGAGGACACTGAAGCTTTCTTT,CASSQVGEDTEAFF
TRBV5-1,few,-,TRBJ2-7,TGCGCCAGCAGCTTGGATGCTTACGAGCAGTACTTC,CASSLDAYEQYF
TRBV2,-,-,TRBJ1-3,TGTGCCAGCCAATTCAGGTCCCCCATACCGCGGGACACCATATATTTT,CASQFRSPIPRDTIYF
TRBV10-3,many,TRBD2,TRBJ2-7,TGTGCCATCAGGGGGACTAGCGGGAAATTCTACGAGCAGTACTTC,CAIRGTSGKFYEQYF
TRBV20-1,-,TRBD2,TRBJ2-7,TGCAGTGCTAGTAATAGCCTAGCGGACTACGAGCAGTACTTC,CSASNSLADYEQYF
TRBV20-1,few,TRBD2,TRBJ2-1,TGCAGTGCTAAAGGGACTAGCGGGAGATCGGGACACGATGAGCAGTTCTTC,CSAKGTSGRSGHDEQFF
TRBV7-9,-,TRBD1,TRBJ1-1,TGTGCCAGCAGCTTAAACGACAGGGGACTTGAAGCTTTCTTT,CASSLNDRGLEAFF
TRBV2,-,-,TRBJ1-2,TGTGCCAGCAGTGAAGCGGGTGGCTACACCTTC,CASSEAGGYTF
TRBV7-9,-,TRBD1,TRBJ1-1,TGTGCCGGAACACCAGGGGGTGTATCTGAAGCTTTCTTT,CAGTPGGVSEAFF
TRBV12-3/TRBV12-4,many,-,TRBJ2-5,TGTGCCAGCAGTTTGGAGCGCGGCACGGAGACCCAGTACTTC,CASSLERGTETQYF
TRBV24-1,few,-,TRBJ2-1,TGTGCCACGCGGGGATCCCCTGGGTATGAGCAGTTCTTC,CATRGSPGYEQFF
TRBV12-3/TRBV12-4,-,-,TRBJ2-5,TGTGCCAGCAGTTTAGCAGGTACTGGAGAGACCCAGTACTTC,CASSLAGTGETQYF
TRBV2,few,-,TRBJ1-1,TGTGCCAGCAGTGCTGACATGAACACTGAAGCTTTCTTT,CASSADMNTEAFF
TRBV7-8,few,TRBD2,TRBJ2-2,TGTGCCAGCAGCCACAGACTAGCGGGAGTTAGGGAGCTGTTTTTT,CASSHRLAGVRELFF
TRBV5-1,-,-,TRBJ1-2,TGCGCCAGCAGCTCCCGAACCGGGGTTAACTATGGCTACACCTTC,CASSSRTGVNYGYTF
TRBV6-1,few,-,TRBJ1-1,TGTGCCAGCAGGAACGAAGGGGTTGGAACTGAAGCTTTCTTT,CASRNEGVGTEAFF
TRBV10-3,-,TRBD2,TRBJ2-2,TGTGCCATCAGTGACAGCGGGACGAACACCGGGGAGCTGTTTTTT,CAISDSGTNTGELFF
TRBV27,few,TRBD2,TRBJ2-1,TGTGCCAGCAGTTTTAGCGGGAGTAATGAGCAGTTCTTC,CASSFSGSNEQFF